This TCR beta chain was obtained from a study of blood T cell repertoires in COVID-19. Study as a whole: From the United States, Italy and Spain came samples of acute and convalescent COVID-19. PBMCs, B-cell-depleted T cells, or T cells provided the cDNA or gDNA that made up the material.

Authors' analysis steps: Reference gene primer amplification in the assay estimated nucleated cell counts. The repertoire was sequenced with immunoSEQ multiplex PCR; TCRdb's copy has only in-frame clones and lacks some. The DNA was the basis for D and trimming; V, J and clone size are from that table. This table has 150,000 to 200,000 clones, roughly 88% appearing once. Per the germline V gene, CDR1 is MGHRA and CDR2 is YSYEKL. Trimming stripped 0 bases from V and 3 bases from J, with 9 bases between. The length of the CDR3 is 15 residues. Sequenced input: peripheral blood. This clonotype was obtained from a woman in her thirties with acute or convalescent COVID-19. The V call is TRBV4-1, the J call TRBJ2-1, with D perhaps matching TRBD2 (6 bases). The CDR3 is CASSQDVGSYNEQFF. The CDR3, as DNA: TGCGCCAGCAGCCAAGATGTCGGGAGCTACAATGAGCAGTTCTTC.